The present T cell receptor (beta chain) was sequenced within a study of T-cell memory formation after mild COVID-19. TCRdb called the 5' RACE reads again in MiXCR, with one record for every CDR3 protein. The table lists roughly 110,000 distinct CDR3 sequences, 9.5% to 15% of them singletons. This CDR3 is 15 amino acids long. V gave up 5 bases and J gave up 6 bases, with 17 bases separating them. The germline V gene encodes CDR1 SGHNT and CDR2 YENEEA. The receptor comes from an adult woman who had mild COVID-19 (a few samples of this study predate the infection). Cell type and time point are not known. The V gene is TRBV11-3, the J gene TRBJ2-1; possible D gene TRBD2, 5 bases. Sequencing was performed on PBMCs or a T cell subset sorted from them (not recorded which). The CDR3 sequence: CASSGGLNRFNEQFF. The CDR3 nucleotides read TGTGCCAGCAGCGGAGGCCTTAATCGCTTCAATGAGCAGTTCTTC.